A selection of T cell receptor beta chains follows, all from one sample in a study of blood T cell repertoires in COVID-19. Clones were sequenced by immunoSEQ multiplex PCR, and TCRdb holds only the in-frame ones, with some missing. Of about 80,000 clones listed, 65% to 85% were seen once; the top ten hold 15% to 17%. The sample taken for sequencing was peripheral blood. Receptors originate from a woman aged 80 or over with acute or convalescent COVID-19. The CDR3 runs from the conserved cysteine through the conserved F or W. A D gene is named only where the DNA matches it firmly. The listing skips clone size in some rows; elsewhere it reads once, few, many or a size class.

J gene: TRBJ2-2
D gene: TRBD2
clone size: -
V gene: TRBV7-9
CDR3 protein: CASSLPSGGASGELFF
CDR3 DNA: TGTGCCAGCAGCTTACCTAGCGGGGGGGCCTCCGGGGAGCTGTTTTTT

J gene: TRBJ2-1
D gene: TRBD2
clone size: -
V gene: TRBV28
CDR3 protein: CASSHPMRDYRNEQFF
CDR3 DNA: TGTGCCAGCAGCCACCCAATGAGGGACTACCGGAATGAGCAGTTCTTC

J gene: TRBJ1-4
D gene: -
clone size: -
V gene: TRBV7-2
CDR3 protein: CASSPGGVGEKLFF
CDR3 DNA: TGTGCCAGCAGCCCTGGCGGGGTGGGTGAAAAACTGTTTTTT

J gene: TRBJ2-7
D gene: -
clone size: -
V gene: TRBV5-1
CDR3 protein: CASGSDSSYEQYF
CDR3 DNA: TGCGCCAGCGGGTCGGACAGTTCCTACGAGCAGTACTTC

J gene: TRBJ1-5
D gene: -
clone size: -
V gene: TRBV10-3
CDR3 protein: CAISNRDSNQPQHF
CDR3 DNA: TGTGCCATCAGCAACAGAGATAGCAATCAGCCCCAGCATTTT

J gene: TRBJ2-5
D gene: TRBD1
clone size: -
V gene: TRBV19
CDR3 protein: CASSKGDRGGFGFWETQYF
CDR3 DNA: TGTGCCAGTAGTAAGGGGGACAGGGGAGGGTTCGGGTTTTGGGAGACCCAGTACTTC

J gene: TRBJ1-3
D gene: TRBD1
clone size: -
V gene: TRBV7-2
CDR3 protein: CASSPQTGRSGNTIYF
CDR3 DNA: TGTGCCAGCAGCCCGCAGACAGGGCGCTCTGGAAACACCATATATTTT

J gene: TRBJ2-3
D gene: TRBD2
clone size: -
V gene: TRBV7-8
CDR3 protein: CASSLGTSGGATDTQYF
CDR3 DNA: TGTGCCAGCAGCTTAGGGACTAGCGGGGGGGCGACAGATACGCAGTATTTT

J gene: TRBJ2-2
D gene: -
clone size: -
V gene: TRBV3-1/TRBV3-2
CDR3 protein: CAAQRAGELFF
CDR3 DNA: TGTGCCGCACAGCGGGCCGGGGAGCTGTTTTTT

J gene: TRBJ1-3
D gene: -
clone size: -
V gene: TRBV3-1/TRBV3-2
CDR3 protein: CASSQVWGAGNTIYF
CDR3 DNA: TGTGCCAGCAGCCAAGTTTGGGGGGCTGGAAACACCATATATTTT

J gene: TRBJ1-2
D gene: -
clone size: -
V gene: TRBV3-1/TRBV3-2
CDR3 protein: CASSQDTGRNYGYTF
CDR3 DNA: TGTGCCAGCAGCCAAGATACAGGCAGAAACTATGGCTACACCTTC

J gene: TRBJ1-2
D gene: TRBD1
clone size: -
V gene: TRBV27
CDR3 protein: CASRYGQGVYGYTF
CDR3 DNA: TGTGCCAGTCGATACGGACAGGGCGTCTATGGCTACACCTTC

J gene: TRBJ2-2
D gene: -
clone size: -
V gene: TRBV28
CDR3 protein: CASSAGQGSGELFF
CDR3 DNA: TGTGCCAGCAGCGCAGGGCAGGGATCCGGGGAGCTGTTTTTT

J gene: TRBJ2-6
D gene: -
clone size: -
V gene: TRBV7-2
CDR3 protein: CASSLTARTISGANVLTF
CDR3 DNA: TGTGCCAGCAGCTTAACAGCCCGTACCATCTCTGGGGCCAACGTCCTGACTTTC

J gene: TRBJ2-3
D gene: -
clone size: -
V gene: TRBV7-9
CDR3 protein: CASSLIIADTQYF
CDR3 DNA: TGTGCCAGCAGCTTAATTATCGCAGATACGCAGTATTTT

J gene: TRBJ1-2
D gene: TRBD1
clone size: -
V gene: TRBV19
CDR3 protein: CASKGTALVYGYTF
CDR3 DNA: TGTGCCAGTAAGGGGACAGCCTTAGTCTATGGCTACACCTTC

J gene: TRBJ2-7
D gene: TRBD1
clone size: -
V gene: TRBV6-5
CDR3 protein: CASNSGQGPLEQYF
CDR3 DNA: TGTGCCAGCAATTCGGGACAGGGTCCTCTCGAGCAGTACTTC

J gene: TRBJ2-7
D gene: TRBD1
clone size: -
V gene: TRBV5-1
CDR3 protein: CASRYRGDNWYEQYF
CDR3 DNA: TGCGCCAGCAGATACAGGGGGGATAATTGGTACGAGCAGTACTTC

J gene: TRBJ2-7
D gene: -
clone size: -
V gene: TRBV28
CDR3 protein: CASSLQAGKGQVEQYF
CDR3 DNA: TGTGCCAGCAGTTTACAGGCAGGTAAAGGTCAGGTCGAGCAGTACTTC

J gene: TRBJ1-3
D gene: TRBD1
clone size: -
V gene: TRBV18
CDR3 protein: CASSPPPGGITGNTIYF
CDR3 DNA: TGTGCCAGCTCACCACCGCCAGGGGGAATAACCGGAAACACCATATATTTT

J gene: TRBJ2-3
D gene: -
clone size: -
V gene: TRBV5-5
CDR3 protein: CASSRDFRADTQYF
CDR3 DNA: TGTGCCAGCAGTCGGGACTTCAGGGCAGATACGCAGTATTTT

J gene: TRBJ2-4
D gene: -
clone size: -
V gene: TRBV28
CDR3 protein: CASSPPNTGTKNIQYF
CDR3 DNA: TGTGCCAGCAGTCCACCCAATACGGGGACCAAAAACATTCAGTACTTC

J gene: TRBJ2-5
D gene: -
clone size: -
V gene: TRBV11-2
CDR3 protein: CASNLDREEETQYF
CDR3 DNA: TGTGCCAGCAACTTAGACAGGGAGGAAGAGACCCAGTACTTC

J gene: TRBJ1-3
D gene: -
clone size: -
V gene: TRBV18
CDR3 protein: CASSPDGDSGNTIYF
CDR3 DNA: TGTGCCAGCTCCCCTGACGGAGACTCTGGAAACACCATATATTTT

J gene: TRBJ2-3
D gene: TRBD2
clone size: -
V gene: TRBV10-2
CDR3 protein: CASSEGSGRYTQYF
CDR3 DNA: TGCGCCAGCAGTGAGGGTAGCGGGAGATATACGCAGTATTTT

J gene: TRBJ1-2
D gene: -
clone size: -
V gene: TRBV11-3
CDR3 protein: CASSSRGAYGYGYTF
CDR3 DNA: TGTGCCAGCAGCTCTCGGGGGGCGTATGGGTATGGCTACACCTTC

J gene: TRBJ1-2
D gene: TRBD1
clone size: -
V gene: TRBV24-1
CDR3 protein: CATSDLPTGPYGYTF
CDR3 DNA: TGTGCCACCAGTGATTTGCCGACAGGGCCCTATGGCTACACCTTC

J gene: TRBJ2-3
D gene: -
clone size: once
V gene: TRBV11-2
CDR3 protein: CASSLVGQTSTDTQYF
CDR3 DNA: TGTGCCAGCAGCTTAGTTGGACAAACTAGCACAGATACGCAGTATTTT

J gene: TRBJ1-1
D gene: -
clone size: -
V gene: TRBV5-4
CDR3 protein: CASSFGQNTEAFF
CDR3 DNA: TGTGCCAGCAGCTTCGGACAGAACACTGAAGCTTTCTTT

J gene: TRBJ1-2
D gene: TRBD1
clone size: -
V gene: TRBV5-6
CDR3 protein: CASSPIGGQGNYGYTF
CDR3 DNA: TGTGCCAGCAGCCCCATCGGCGGACAGGGAAACTATGGCTACACCTTC

J gene: TRBJ2-7
D gene: TRBD1
clone size: -
V gene: TRBV19
CDR3 protein: CASNEGGPRPYEQYF
CDR3 DNA: TGTGCCAGTAACGAAGGGGGCCCGCGGCCGTACGAGCAGTACTTC

J gene: TRBJ1-2
D gene: -
clone size: -
V gene: TRBV10-1
CDR3 protein: CASSDRLNYGYTF
CDR3 DNA: TGCGCCAGCAGTGACAGGTTGAACTATGGCTACACCTTC

J gene: TRBJ1-6
D gene: TRBD1
clone size: -
V gene: TRBV7-3
CDR3 protein: CASRSPGQGWPLHF
CDR3 DNA: TGTGCCAGCAGATCTCCCGGACAGGGGTGGCCCCTCCACTTT

J gene: TRBJ1-6
D gene: -
clone size: -
V gene: TRBV7-3
CDR3 protein: CASRPDSFYNSPLHF
CDR3 DNA: TGTGCCAGCAGGCCCGACAGTTTCTATAATTCACCCCTCCACTTT

J gene: TRBJ1-4
D gene: TRBD1
clone size: -
V gene: TRBV5-1
CDR3 protein: CASSRDSNEKLFF
CDR3 DNA: TGCGCCAGCAGCAGGGACAGTAATGAAAAACTGTTTTTT

J gene: TRBJ2-1
D gene: TRBD2
clone size: -
V gene: TRBV4-1
CDR3 protein: CASSQGGYGEDYNEQFF
CDR3 DNA: TGCGCCAGCAGCCAGGGAGGGTACGGGGAGGACTACAATGAGCAGTTCTTC

J gene: TRBJ1-2
D gene: TRBD1
clone size: -
V gene: TRBV15
CDR3 protein: CATSRSGTVGYGYTF
CDR3 DNA: TGTGCCACCAGCAGATCGGGGACAGTCGGGTATGGCTACACCTTC

J gene: TRBJ2-3
D gene: -
clone size: -
V gene: TRBV5-6
CDR3 protein: CASSLEGVGPRTTDTQYF
CDR3 DNA: TGTGCCAGCAGCCTCGAGGGGGTCGGGCCGCGGACCACAGATACGCAGTATTTT

J gene: TRBJ1-1
D gene: -
clone size: -
V gene: TRBV7-9
CDR3 protein: CASSHLTGNTEAFF
CDR3 DNA: TGTGCCAGCAGCCATCTTACCGGGAACACTGAAGCTTTCTTT

J gene: TRBJ2-1
D gene: -
clone size: -
V gene: TRBV10-3
CDR3 protein: CAITGRGKDEQFF
CDR3 DNA: TGTGCCATCACGGGCAGAGGGAAGGATGAGCAGTTCTTC

J gene: TRBJ1-5
D gene: -
clone size: -
V gene: TRBV4-1
CDR3 protein: CASSQSTVDQPQHF
CDR3 DNA: TGCGCCAGCAGCCAATCGACAGTTGATCAGCCCCAGCATTTT

J gene: TRBJ2-7
D gene: -
clone size: -
V gene: TRBV11-2
CDR3 protein: CASSLEAGGAYEQYF
CDR3 DNA: TGTGCCAGCAGCTTAGAAGCTGGCGGGGCCTACGAGCAGTACTTC

J gene: TRBJ1-3
D gene: -
clone size: -
V gene: TRBV10-2
CDR3 protein: CASGAGGTSRMNTIYF
CDR3 DNA: TGCGCCAGTGGTGCGGGGGGAACTTCCAGGATGAACACCATATATTTT

J gene: TRBJ2-7
D gene: -
clone size: once
V gene: TRBV19
CDR3 protein: CASSISGNEYEQYF
CDR3 DNA: TGTGCCAGTAGTATTTCAGGGAATGAGTACGAGCAGTACTTC

J gene: TRBJ1-2
D gene: -
clone size: -
V gene: TRBV6-6
CDR3 protein: CASSYSVVGGSYGYTF
CDR3 DNA: TGTGCCAGCAGTTACTCGGTCGTTGGAGGTTCCTATGGCTACACCTTC

J gene: TRBJ1-4
D gene: -
clone size: -
V gene: TRBV19
CDR3 protein: CASTPRQSTNEKLFF
CDR3 DNA: TGTGCCAGTACACCCCGACAGTCAACTAATGAAAAACTGTTTTTT

J gene: TRBJ1-1
D gene: -
clone size: -
V gene: TRBV6-5
CDR3 protein: CASIKEGGGTEAFF
CDR3 DNA: TGTGCCAGCATCAAGGAGGGGGGGGGAACTGAAGCTTTCTTT

J gene: TRBJ2-1
D gene: TRBD2
clone size: -
V gene: TRBV10-2
CDR3 protein: CASSGTSGGLSSYNEQFF
CDR3 DNA: TGCGCCAGCAGTGGGACTAGCGGGGGCCTAAGCTCCTACAATGAGCAGTTCTTC

J gene: TRBJ2-3
D gene: TRBD2
clone size: -
V gene: TRBV9
CDR3 protein: CASSVDGTSGGGSTDTQYF
CDR3 DNA: TGTGCCAGCAGCGTAGACGGGACTAGCGGGGGTGGAAGCACAGATACGCAGTATTTT

J gene: TRBJ1-4
D gene: TRBD1
clone size: once
V gene: TRBV28
CDR3 protein: CASSFGGTDEKLFF
CDR3 DNA: TGTGCCAGCAGTTTCGGCGGGACAGATGAAAAACTGTTTTTT

J gene: TRBJ1-3
D gene: TRBD1
clone size: -
V gene: TRBV11-3
CDR3 protein: CASSLSGTGSGNTIYF
CDR3 DNA: TGTGCCAGCAGCCTCTCCGGGACAGGGTCTGGAAACACCATATATTTT

J gene: TRBJ2-1
D gene: -
clone size: -
V gene: TRBV27
CDR3 protein: CASSLLAGYVDEQFF
CDR3 DNA: TGTGCCAGCAGTTTACTGGCGGGATATGTCGATGAGCAGTTCTTC